These 5 T cell receptor beta chains came from one sample sequenced in a study of a mutant IDH1 vaccine in newly diagnosed glioma. This sample's time point: week 35, safety follow-up. Topical imiquimod was applied with each vaccine dose, which held 300 ug of mutant IDH1 20-mer peptide. Antigens of these TCRs are unknown. Data came from immunoSEQ multiplex PCR; TCRdb stores just in-frame clones and leaves some out. There are around 54,000 clones in the sample; roughly nine tenths occur only once, and 1.5% to 2% lies in the top ten. This specimen was PBMCs, taken from a glioma patient whose treatment included an IDH1 peptide vaccine. These receptors were taken from a man in his forties or fifties with glioma.

This chain links TRBV15 with TRBJ2-7, with 7 bases lining up with TRBD1. In germline, CDR1 is LNHNV, CDR2 YYDKDF (reference sequence). The CDR3 contains 13 residues. After removal of 1 base from V and 6 bases from J, the junction contained 3 bases not matched to a gene. CDR3 coding DNA: TGTGCCACCAGCAGAGGACAGGGCGCCGAGCAGTACTTC. Its protein is CATSRGQGAEQYF.

This chain links TRBV19 with TRBJ2-7, with D unresolved. Per the germline V gene, CDR1 is LNHDA and CDR2 is SQIVND (reference sequence). V was pared by 3 bases and J by 0 bases, with 3 bases between. CDR3 length: 12 residues. The CDR3 here is CASSMGSYEQYF. The CDR3 DNA sequence: TGTGCCAGTAGTATGGGCTCCTACGAGCAGTACTTC.

The J gene is TRBJ2-7, the V gene TRBV4-2; no definite D call. The V end lost 0 bases, the J end lost 0 bases, and 9 bases lay between the germline ends. The CDR3 is made up of 15 amino acids. CDR1 is LGHNA, CDR2 YNFKEQ, per germline. CDR3 residues: CASSQDLGGSYEQYF. For the CDR3, the DNA is TGTGCCAGCAGCCAAGATCTTGGCGGCTCCTACGAGCAGTACTTC.

This chain connects TRBV7-3 to TRBJ1-1; D might be TRBD1 (5 bases). The CDR3 is 13 residues long. CDR1 is SGHTA and CDR2 is FQGTGA in the germline V gene. Between the trimmed V and J ends, which lost 10 bases and 0 bases, there was a span of 12 bases. Here the CDR3 reads CATSLQVNTEAFF. The CDR3 DNA reads TGTGCCACAAGTCTACAGGTGAACACTGAAGCTTTCTTT.

The V and J genes are TRBV18 and TRBJ2-5; 12 nucleotides line up with TRBD2. The V gene's germline CDR1 is KGHSH and CDR2 LQKENI. V shed 3 bases, J shed 5 bases, and the junction held 13 bases outside the gene matches. The CDR3 sequence is 18 residues long. CDR3 amino acids: CASSPPTSGRIHGETQYF. For the CDR3, the DNA is TGTGCCAGCTCACCTCCGACTAGCGGGAGAATCCACGGGGAGACCCAGTACTTC.